This T cell receptor beta chain was identified in a study of identical twins. The sample holds one count of this clonotype. Its target is unknown. TCRdb ran MiXCR on the 5' RACE reads and lists one entry per CDR3 protein. The sample consists of 510,000 or so distinct CDR3 sequences, around 15% of them appearing once. The germline CDR1 and CDR2 sequences are LNHNV and YYDKDF (reference sequence). The CDR3 length is 15 residues. The J segment lost 2 bases and the V segment lost 3 bases, leaving 2 bases of the junction unmatched. General study results and limits: Zero-insertion analyses could be partly confounded by invariant MAIT and iNKT cells. Out-of-frame alpha sequences shared between twins exhibited an excess of low generation probability.

This sample also belongs to another study, concerning yellow fever vaccine responses in identical twins.

This TCR was sampled from a woman between 18 and 29 years old in good health. The material sequenced was CD4+ T cells sorted from blood. The chain is built from TRBV15 and TRBJ2-3; TRBD1 matches at 10 bases. CDR3 nucleotides: TGTGCCACCAGCAGCCGACAGGGGGCCACAGATACGCAGTATTTT. This translates into CATSSRQGATDTQYF.